This TCR beta chain appears in the sequencing data of a study of blood T cell repertoires in COVID-19. The wider study: Sources were T cells, B-cell-depleted T cells, or PBMCs; the material itself was cDNA or gDNA.

The germline CDR1 and CDR2 sequences are SEHNR and FQNEAQ (reference sequence). Trimming cost V 1 base and J 2 bases; bases outside gene matches: 15. The CDR3 is 19 amino acids. This table comes from immunoSEQ multiplex PCR, and its TCRdb copy is limited to in-frame clones, with some not included. The sample yields 75,000 to 100,000 clones, approximately 82% seen once. Sequencing was performed on peripheral blood. The receptor's source is a human donor in a cohort sampled during active COVID-19. The chain combines TRBV7-9 with TRBJ2-7, with 9 bases identical to TRBD2. CDR3 in DNA: TGTGCCAGCAGCTTAGTGGGAGCGGGGGGAGGGATTGAGGCCTACGAGCAGTACTTC. Translating gives CASSLVGAGGGIEAYEQYF.